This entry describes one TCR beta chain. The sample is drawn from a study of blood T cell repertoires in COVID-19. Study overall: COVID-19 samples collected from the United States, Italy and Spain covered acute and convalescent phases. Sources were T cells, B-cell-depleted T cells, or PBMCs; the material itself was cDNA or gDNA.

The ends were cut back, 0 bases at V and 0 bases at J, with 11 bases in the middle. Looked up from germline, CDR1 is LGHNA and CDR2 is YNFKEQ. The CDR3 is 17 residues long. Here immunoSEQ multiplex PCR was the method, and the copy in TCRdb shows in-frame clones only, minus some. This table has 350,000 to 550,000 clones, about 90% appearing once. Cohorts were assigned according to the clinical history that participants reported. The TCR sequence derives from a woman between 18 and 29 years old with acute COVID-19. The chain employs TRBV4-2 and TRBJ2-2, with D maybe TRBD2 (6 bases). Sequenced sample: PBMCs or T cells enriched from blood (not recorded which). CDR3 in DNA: TGTGCCAGCAGCCAAGATTGGTCGGGGGCGAACACCGGGGAGCTGTTTTTT. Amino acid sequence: CASSQDWSGANTGELFF.